The 3 T cell receptor beta chains listed next were all sequenced from one sample in a study of blood T cell repertoires in COVID-19 (TCRdb year 2020). Library prep was done by the immunoSEQ multiplex PCR assay. This is the immuneACCESS table as TCRdb keeps it, with only in-frame sequences that have V and J called. A part of the clones is gone; compared with another copy, unresolved V genes explain less than half, and the rest is unexplained. For this sample there are approximately 140,000 clones; approximately 81% appear just once. The top ten clones comprise over 1.1% of the sample. What was sequenced was peripheral blood. The receptors shown here come from a man aged 55 to 70 with acute or convalescent COVID-19.

The chain uses TRBV25-1 and TRBJ2-7; the match to TRBD1 covers 7 bases. Germline V lookup: CDR1 MGHDK, CDR2 SYGVNS. The CDR3 spans 16 residues. V was pared by 4 bases and J by 3 bases, with 12 bases of the junction left unmatched. This CDR3 reads CASSGTRQGSYYEQYF. The CDR3, as DNA: TGTGCCAGCAGTGGGACGCGACAGGGATCTTACTACGAGCAGTACTTC.

About this clone: Other DNA variants within this sample encode the same CDR3. The CDR3 nucleotides read TGTGCCAGCTCACCAAGGACTAGCGGGAGCTCCTACAATGAGCAGTTCTTC. Translation gives CASSPRTSGSSYNEQFF. V usage is TRBV18 and J usage is TRBJ2-1; 13 nucleotides line up with TRBD2. The CDR3 is made up of 17 amino acids. Per the germline V gene, CDR1 is KGHSH and CDR2 is LQKENI. Unmatched junction bases numbered 1, after V lost 2 bases and J lost 0 bases. The entire variable domain, with the rest obtained from reference TRBV18 and TRBJ2-1, is as follows: NAGVMQNPRHLVRRRGQEARLRCSPMKGHSHVYWYRQLPEEGLKFMVYLQKENIIDESGMPKERFSAEFPKEGPSILRIQQVVRGDSAAYFCASSPRTSGSSYNEQFFGPGTRLTVL.

With respect to this clone: The same CDR3 arises from other DNA sequences in this sample as well. The V and J genes are TRBV6-5 and TRBJ1-1; no clear D gene. V was shortened by 3 bases and J by 1 base, with 12 bases between the two germline ends. Germline assignment: CDR1 MNHEY and CDR2 SVGAGI. The CDR3 length is 15 residues. The CDR3 sequence is CASSYRGVGNTEAFF. The CDR3 nucleotides read TGTGCCAGCAGTTATCGGGGAGTGGGGAACACTGAAGCTTTCTTT.